The 17 T cell receptor beta chains below come from one sample, sequenced in a study of blood T cell repertoires in COVID-19. Here immunoSEQ multiplex PCR was the method, and the copy in TCRdb shows in-frame clones only, minus some. The top ten hold over 2.5% of the sample, which has 120,000 to 150,000 clones, about 85% seen once. The sequencing input was peripheral blood. Receptors were obtained from a human donor with acute or convalescent COVID-19. The donor label of this sample is uncertain.

CDR3 sequence (DNA): TGTGCCAGCAGCCAAAGACTAGCGGAAGAGACCCAGTACTTC. It codes for CASSQRLAEETQYF. The chain joins TRBV3-1 (or the pseudogene TRBV3-2) to TRBJ2-5; 9 bases agree with TRBD2. This CDR3 is 14 amino acids long. V lost 2 bases to trimming and J lost 3 bases; unmatched junction nucleotides: 1. The germline V gene encodes CDR1 LGHDT and CDR2 YNNKEL (reference sequence).

This clone came up once. The V call is TRBV28, the J call TRBJ2-5, with 9 nucleotides matching TRBD2. CDR1 is MDHEN and CDR2 is SYDVKM in the germline V gene. The CDR3 spans 13 residues. Germline trimming cut 6 bases from V and 4 bases from J; bases unmatched to any gene: 3. The CDR3 region is CASRRSGRETQYF. CDR3 DNA: TGTGCCAGCAGGCGTAGCGGGAGAGAGACCCAGTACTTC.

A few counts support this clone. The chain's CDR3 is CASSLGARSAGGQETQYF. DNA for the CDR3: TGTGCCAGCAGCTTAGGGGCCCGATCCGCGGGGGGTCAAGAGACCCAGTACTTC. The V call is TRBV7-9, the J call TRBJ2-5, with 8 positions matching TRBD2. With V trimmed by 1 base and J by 2 bases, 12 bases remained unmatched. The CDR3 length is 18 residues. Germline loops: CDR1 SEHNR, CDR2 FQNEAQ (reference sequence).

The rearrangement links TRBV29-1 to TRBJ1-3; possibly TRBD1 for D (5 bases). Germline V gene sequence: CDR1 SQVTM, CDR2 ANQGSEA. V lost 4 bases and J 4 bases, leaving 11 bases between the germline ends. This CDR3 is 13 amino acids long. DNA of the CDR3: TGCAGCGTTGCTCGGCAGGGCGGAAACACCATATATTTT. This gives the protein CSVARQGGNTIYF.

The chain uses TRBV27 and TRBJ1-2; D possibly corresponds to TRBD1 (6 bases). The CDR3 extends over 16 amino acids. From germline, CDR1 is MNHEY and CDR2 SMNVEV (reference sequence). Trimming pared 5 bases from V and 4 bases from J, leaving 20 bases between. For the CDR3, the DNA is TGTGCCAGCAGTCTCCTGGGGGCAGGGACGCCCTATGGCTACACCTTC. It encodes CASSLLGAGTPYGYTF.

This clone was seen just once. The genes are TRBV29-1 and TRBJ2-5; possibly TRBD2 for D (5 bases). CDR1 is SQVTM and CDR2 is ANQGSEA in the germline V gene. Trimming shortened V by 7 bases and J by 2 bases, and 11 bases separated the two germline ends. This CDR3 spans 12 amino acids. DNA of the CDR3: TGCAGCGCTAGGACGGGACAAGAGACCCAGTACTTC. It translates to CSARTGQETQYF. The full variable domain, its missing parts supplied by reference TRBV29-1 and TRBJ2-5, is SAVISQKPSRDICQRGTSLTIQCQVDSQVTMMFWYRQQPGQSLTLIATANQGSEATYESGFVIDKFPISRPNLTFSTLTVSNMSPEDSSIYLCSARTGQETQYFGPGTRLLVL.

CDR3 sequence (DNA): TGCAGTGCTAGTTTGGGAGGTAGGAACACTGAAGCTTTCTTT. This encodes CSASLGGRNTEAFF. The J gene is TRBJ1-1, the V gene TRBV20-1; D unclear. Between the trimmed V and J ends, which lost 3 bases and 1 base, there was a span of 12 bases. This CDR3 is built from 14 residues. CDR1 DFQATT and CDR2 SNEGSKA come from the germline V gene (reference sequence).

The CDR3 is CASSLGTSGGFGFHNEQFF. Written as DNA, the CDR3 is TGTGCCAGCAGCTTGGGGACTAGCGGGGGTTTCGGCTTCCACAATGAGCAGTTCTTC. J is TRBJ2-1 and V is TRBV11-2; TRBD2 matches at 14 bases. This CDR3 spans 19 amino acids. Germline V gene sequence: CDR1 SGHAT, CDR2 FQNNGV. J was trimmed by 5 bases and V by 3 bases; bases with no gene match: 12.

This clone was observed a few times. The chain joins TRBV6-5 to TRBJ1-5, with 9 bases that match TRBD1. V shed 6 bases and J 5 bases; nucleotides not matched to a gene: 8. There are 15 residues in the CDR3. Germline CDR1 reads MNHEY; CDR2 reads SVGAGI. CDR3 sequence (DNA): TGTGCCAGCAGACCGGGACAGGGTAACCATCAGCCCCAGCATTTT. Encoded protein: CASRPGQGNHQPQHF.

The chain employs TRBV9 and TRBJ1-1; perhaps TRBD1 as D (6 bases). The CDR3 has 13 residues. Germline assignment: CDR1 SGDLS and CDR2 YYNGEE. V was pared by 7 bases and J by 0 bases, with 10 bases between. The CDR3 is CASSQGMNTEAFF. The CDR3 DNA follows: TGTGCCAGCTCCCAGGGGATGAACACTGAAGCTTTCTTT. Full variable domain (missing parts from reference TRBV9 and TRBJ1-1): DSGVTQTPKHLITATGQRVTLRCSPRSGDLSVYWYQQSLDQGLQFLIQYYNGEERAKGNILERFSAQQFPDLHSELNLSSLELGDSALYFCASSQGMNTEAFFGQGTRLTVV.

This sequence joins TRBV6-5 and TRBJ1-3; D remains ambiguous. This CDR3 region has 14 residues. The V gene's germline CDR1 is MNHEY and CDR2 SVGAGI. Trimming cost V 6 bases and J 2 bases, with 11 bases left between them. The DNA for the CDR3 is TGTGCCAGCAGCACAACAGTAACTGGAAACACCATATATTTT. This encodes CASSTTVTGNTIYF.

V and J are TRBV6-2 or TRBV6-3 and TRBJ1-5, with 7 bases that match TRBD1. The CDR3 totals 14 residues. Germline trimming cut 5 bases from V and 6 bases from J; bases unmatched to any gene: 7. Germline V CDR1 and CDR2: MNHEY, SVGEGT. CDR3 DNA: TGTGCCAGCAGTCGGACAGGTTTATCTCAGCCCCAGCATTTT. Translating gives CASSRTGLSQPQHF.

The rearrangement joins TRBV29-1 to TRBJ2-1; 14 bases fit TRBD2. The CDR3 totals 15 residues. Per germline, CDR1 SQVTM and CDR2 ANQGSEA. The ends lost 4 bases at V and 2 bases at J; junction bases unmatched: 1. For the CDR3, the DNA is TGCAGCGTTGGGACTAGCGGGAGGACCTACAATGAGCAGTTCTTC. The encoded protein is CSVGTSGRTYNEQFF.

The V gene is TRBV5-1, the J gene TRBJ2-6; 9 nucleotides agree with TRBD1. The junction had 9 bases not matched to a gene; V was cut back by 5 bases and J by 0 bases. The germline V gene encodes CDR1 SGHRS and CDR2 YFSETQ. The CDR3 is 18 residues long. CDR3 sequence (DNA): TGCGCCAGCAGACCCCGGGACAGGGCACTCTCTGGGGCCAACGTCCTGACTTTC. Translation: CASRPRDRALSGANVLTF.

With respect to this clone: The identical CDR3 is also encoded by other nucleotide sequences in the sample. The V call is TRBV18, the J call TRBJ2-3; 9 bases are shared with TRBD1. V was pared by 6 bases and J by 5 bases, with 6 bases of the junction left unmatched. The CDR3 consists of 14 residues. Germline CDR1 KGHSH, CDR2 LQKENI. The CDR3 sequence: CASSPGTGRDTQYF. In DNA, the CDR3 is TGTGCCAGCTCCCCCGGGACAGGGCGAGATACGCAGTATTTT. The full variable domain, with the rest looked up from reference TRBV18 and TRBJ2-3, is NAGVMQNPRHLVRRRGQEARLRCSPMKGHSHVYWYRQLPEEGLKFMVYLQKENIIDESGMPKERFSAEFPKEGPSILRIQQVVRGDSAAYFCASSPGTGRDTQYFGPGTRLTVL.

This clone showed up just a few times. This chain joins TRBV27 and TRBJ2-2; D is uncertain. The germline gives CDR1 MNHEY, CDR2 SMNVEV (reference sequence). V was clipped by 4 bases and J by 4 bases, with 10 bases between them. The CDR3 contains 14 residues. CDR3: CASSSSRTTGELFF. CDR3 nucleotides: TGTGCCAGCAGTTCGAGTCGAACCACCGGGGAGCTGTTTTTT.

The chain has TRBV4-3 and TRBJ1-1, with D possibly TRBD1 on 6 matching bases. This CDR3 spans 16 amino acids. Germline assignment: CDR1 LGHNA and CDR2 YSLEER. Trimming left V 0 bases short and J 6 bases short, with 17 bases between. CDR3 sequence: CASSQDTQGAFAEAFF. The CDR3 coding sequence is TGCGCCAGCAGCCAAGATACACAGGGTGCATTCGCTGAAGCTTTCTTT.